The 30 T cell receptor beta chains in this list originate from one sample, sequenced in a study of T-cell reconstitution after alpha-beta-depleted transplantation in children. The TCRbeta library incorporated unique molecular identifiers. A single record per CDR3 protein comes from TCRdb applying MiXCR to the PCR reads. Here the sample spans more than 85,000 distinct CDR3 sequences, approximately 5.4% being singletons. Specimen: PBMCs, mostly from graft donor cells, collected 60 days after TCRalphabeta/CD19-depleted stem cell transplant. The receptors were gathered from a female patient between 2 and 15 years old who had a stem cell transplant for Fanconi anemia, so the T cells may come from the graft donor.

The chain recombines TRBV29-1 with TRBJ1-2; D unresolved. The CDR3 length is 14 residues. From germline, CDR1 is SQVTM and CDR2 ANQGSEA. Trimming removed 5 bases at V and 7 bases at J, with 20 bases between. The CDR3 nucleotides are TGCAGCGTTCTATCCGGCACGGGTGATGCTGGCTACACCTTC. Residues: CSVLSGTGDAGYTF.

This clonotype was recorded many times. The chain employs TRBV21-1 and TRBJ2-4. TRBV21-1 is designated a pseudogene. The CDR3 has 14 amino acids. CDR3 in amino acids: CARPSVAVVNIQYF. The CDR3 nucleotides read TGTGCCCGCCCTTCGGTAGCAGTCGTGAACATTCAGTACTTC.

This clonotype was picked up a small number of times. This chain joins TRBV5-6 and TRBJ2-7, with 9 bases fitting TRBD2. The CDR3 is 16 amino acids. The germline V gene encodes CDR1 SGHDT and CDR2 YYEEEE. V shed 0 bases and J 0 bases; nucleotides not matched to a gene: 4. CDR3 amino acids: CASSLGLADYSYEQYF. In DNA, the CDR3 is TGTGCCAGCAGCTTGGGACTAGCGGATTACTCCTACGAGCAGTACTTC. The complete variable domain, with remaining parts taken from reference TRBV5-6 and TRBJ2-7, reads DAGVTQSPTHLIKTRGQQVTLRCSPKSGHDTVSWYQQALGQGPQFIFQYYEEEERQRGNFPDRFSGHQFPNYSSELNVNALLLGDSALYLCASSLGLADYSYEQYFGPGTRLTVT.

This clonotype has at least ten counts. The CDR3 is CASTIGQAHPIHF. CDR3 DNA: TGTGCCAGCACAATTGGACAGGCTCATCCCATCCACTTT. The chain has TRBV5-6 and TRBJ1-6; 7 bases are shared with TRBD1. V was clipped by 6 bases and J by 17 bases; unmatched bases: 14. Germline CDR1 reads SGHDT; CDR2 reads YYEEEE. This CDR3 is built from 13 residues. The full variable domain, completed using reference TRBV5-6 and TRBJ1-6, is DAGVTQSPTHLIKTRGQQVTLRCSPKSGHDTVSWYQQALGQGPQFIFQYYEEEERQRGNFPDRFSGHQFPNYSSELNVNALLLGDSALYLCASTIGQAHPIHFGNGTRLTVT.

This clonotype was counted many times. The J gene is TRBJ2-1, the V gene TRBV7-2; D is perhaps TRBD2 (6 bases). Looked up from germline, CDR1 is SGHTA and CDR2 is FQGNSA. Trimming removed 5 bases from V and 7 bases from J, with 18 bases in between. This CDR3 has 15 amino acids. The CDR3 nucleotides are TGTGCCAGCAGCCGTGCCGGGACTCCTGGGAATGAGCAGTTCTTC. Residues: CASSRAGTPGNEQFF.

The V and J genes are TRBV20-1 and TRBJ2-2; weak D call: TRBD2 (5 bases). The V end lost 3 bases, the J end lost 14 bases, and 13 bases lay between the germline ends. Germline V lookup: CDR1 DFQATT, CDR2 SNEGSKA (reference sequence). This CDR3 has 11 residues. CDR3 coding DNA: TGCAGTGCTAGGGATTCTAGCACCCTGTTTTTT. It is translated as CSARDSSTLFF.

This clonotype was detected ten times or more. V usage is TRBV28 and J usage is TRBJ2-7, with D perhaps matching TRBD1 (5 bases). With 6 bases removed from V and 0 bases from J, the gap between germline ends came to 15 bases. Germline V lookup: CDR1 MDHEN, CDR2 SYDVKM. CDR3 length: 15 amino acids. The CDR3 region is CASSSGPLSSYEQYF. The CDR3 nucleotides read TGTGCCAGCAGCTCAGGGCCCCTTAGCTCCTACGAGCAGTACTTC. Full variable domain (remainder filled in from reference TRBV28 and TRBJ2-7): DVKVTQSSRYLVKRTGEKVFLECVQDMDHENMFWYRQDPGLGLRLIYFSYDVKMKEKGDIPEGYSVSREKKERFSLILESASTNQTSMYLCASSSGPLSSYEQYFGPGTRLTVT.

This clonotype was seen a few times. The chain joins TRBV27 to TRBJ1-2, with D maybe TRBD1 (5 bases). This CDR3 spans 15 amino acids. Germline CDR1 reads MNHEY; CDR2 reads SMNVEV (reference sequence). V was clipped by 7 bases and J by 0 bases, with 15 bases between them. The CDR3 protein is CASKLGRVTNYGYTF. DNA of the CDR3: TGTGCCAGCAAGTTGGGCAGGGTCACTAACTATGGCTACACCTTC.

This clonotype was counted only a few times. V usage is TRBV20-1 and J usage is TRBJ2-7, with 13 bases that match TRBD2. The CDR3 is 14 amino acids. Germline CDR1 is DFQATT and CDR2 is SNEGSKA (reference sequence). V was pared by 6 bases and J by 2 bases, with 4 bases of the junction left unmatched. Here the CDR3 reads CSATGLAGTYEQYF. The CDR3, as DNA: TGCAGTGCCACGGGACTAGCGGGAACCTACGAGCAGTACTTC.

V usage is TRBV12-3 or TRBV12-4 and J usage is TRBJ1-5, with a weak D call TRBD1 (6 bases). V lost 4 bases and J 2 bases, leaving 12 bases between the germline ends. This CDR3 region has 15 residues. CDR3 residues: CASSSRGGRNQPQHF. In DNA form, the CDR3 reads TGTGCCAGCAGTTCTCGGGGGGGGCGCAATCAGCCCCAGCATTTT.

Only a few counts were recorded for this clonotype. The chain combines TRBV3-1 with TRBJ2-7; D gene unclear. The V gene's germline CDR1 is LGHDT and CDR2 YNNKEL (reference sequence). V lost 0 bases to trimming and J lost 0 bases, with 9 bases between them. The CDR3 is 15 amino acids. CDR3 amino acids: CASSQDPLASYEQYF. The CDR3, as DNA: TGTGCCAGCAGCCAAGATCCCCTTGCCTCCTACGAGCAGTACTTC.

This clonotype was found many times. V usage is TRBV12-3 or TRBV12-4 and J usage is TRBJ1-6; no definite D call. This CDR3 spans 14 amino acids. With 4 bases removed from V and 2 bases from J, the gap between germline ends came to 6 bases. The CDR3 is CASSSVTYNSPLHF. CDR3 sequence (DNA): TGTGCCAGCAGTTCGGTGACCTATAATTCACCCCTCCACTTT.

The chain uses TRBV3-1 and TRBJ2-2; TRBD2 agrees at 13 bases. Germline assignment: CDR1 LGHDT and CDR2 YNNKEL (reference sequence). V gave up 3 bases and J gave up 4 bases; unmatched junction bases: 2. CDR3 length: 16 amino acids. In DNA, the CDR3 is TGTGCCAGCAGCCACCGACTAGCGGGGGGCACCGGGGAGCTGTTTTTT. As protein: CASSHRLAGGTGELFF.

This clonotype was picked up many times. The V call is TRBV7-2, the J call TRBJ2-3, with D perhaps given as TRBD1 or TRBD2 (5 bases each). The V gene lost 2 bases and the J gene lost 1 base, with 13 bases spanning the gap. The CDR3 has 16 residues. Germline V gives CDR1 SGHTA, CDR2 FQGNSA. CDR3 coding DNA: TGTGCCAGCAGCTTATTTTCTAGAGGGGGCACAGATACGCAGTATTTT. Translated: CASSLFSRGGTDTQYF.

This clonotype has at least ten counts. The chain couples TRBV10-3 to TRBJ2-1; TRBD1 aligns across 8 bases. This CDR3 contains 14 residues. CDR1 is ENHRY and CDR2 is SYGVKD in the germline V gene. The V segment lost 3 bases and the J segment 6 bases; nucleotides outside the gene matches: 4. This CDR3 is CAISDGQGGNEQFF. CDR3 DNA: TGTGCCATCAGTGATGGACAGGGCGGCAATGAGCAGTTCTTC.

The sample holds many counts of this clonotype. V and J are TRBV27 and TRBJ2-4; D gene ambiguous. The V end was cut by 3 bases, the J end by 6 bases, with 15 bases between. This CDR3 is 15 amino acids long. CDR1 and CDR2 (germline): MNHEY, SMNVEV (reference sequence). DNA of the CDR3: TGTGCCAGCAGTTTCCCCCAAGCTAACCGAAACATTCAGTACTTC. Encoded protein: CASSFPQANRNIQYF.

The rearrangement links TRBV15 to TRBJ2-5, with 9 nucleotides matching TRBD2. There are 18 residues in the CDR3. CDR1 and CDR2 from the germline V gene are LNHNV and YYDKDF (reference sequence). V gave up 3 bases and J gave up 1 base; unmatched junction bases: 12. CDR3 region: CATSSGVSGTSLQETQYF. The DNA for the CDR3 is TGTGCCACCAGCAGCGGCGTATCGGGGACTAGCCTCCAAGAGACCCAGTACTTC.

This clonotype was observed many times. This rearrangement joins TRBV20-1 to TRBJ2-1; 8 nucleotides agree with TRBD2. The trim removed 2 bases at V and 7 bases at J, leaving 13 bases unmatched. This CDR3 region has 16 residues. Germline V gene data show CDR1 as DFQATT and CDR2 as SNEGSKA (reference sequence). The CDR3 DNA sequence: TGCAGTGCTAGATTCCCCCCGGGGGGGCCTAGGAATGAGCAGTTCTTC. Its protein product is CSARFPPGGPRNEQFF.

This clonotype was observed many times. This chain joins TRBV15 and TRBJ2-5; 8 bases agree with TRBD1. This CDR3 is built from 16 residues. V shed 1 base, J shed 1 base, and the junction held 5 bases outside the gene matches. The germline gives CDR1 LNHNV, CDR2 YYDKDF (reference sequence). The CDR3 sequence: CATSRGPTGVQETQYF. CDR3 coding DNA: TGTGCCACCAGCAGAGGGCCGACAGGGGTCCAAGAGACCCAGTACTTC.

Comment on this clonotype: It is likely a read error, because the conserved phenylalanine at the end of the CDR3 is missing. V usage is TRBV4-2 and J usage is TRBJ1-1; D is perhaps TRBD1 (5 bases). The V end was cut by 0 bases, the J end by 1 base, with 9 bases between. From germline, CDR1 is LGHNA and CDR2 YNFKEQ. This CDR3 contains 15 residues. The CDR3 here is CASSQDRGSNTEAFY. The DNA for the CDR3 is TGTGCCAGCAGCCAAGATCGGGGGTCGAACACTGAAGCTTTCTAT.

This clonotype has ten or more counts. The CDR3 sequence: CASSLAVRAYEQYF. CDR3 in DNA: TGTGCCAGCAGCTTAGCGGTCAGGGCCTACGAGCAGTACTTC. The chain uses TRBV7-2 and TRBJ2-7; weak D call: TRBD1 (5 bases). CDR1 and CDR2 (germline): SGHTA, FQGNSA. This CDR3 has 14 amino acids. Trimming cost V 0 bases and J 2 bases, with 8 bases left between them. Variable domain in full (rest from reference TRBV7-2 and TRBJ2-7): GAGVSQSPSNKVTEKGKDVELRCDPISGHTALYWYRQSLGQGLEFLIYFQGNSAPDKSGLPSDRFSAERTGGSVSTLTIQRTQQEDSAVYLCASSLAVRAYEQYFGPGTRLTVT.

The sample holds a few counts of this clonotype. The chain's CDR3 is CASSLAGQGTAGEQYF. CDR3 in DNA: TGCGCCAGCAGCTTGGCCGGACAGGGAACGGCCGGCGAGCAGTACTTC. This chain connects TRBV5-1 to TRBJ2-7; TRBD1 matches 8 bases. V lost 0 bases and J lost 6; bases outside the gene matches: 11. Germline lookup yields CDR1 SGHRS and CDR2 YFSETQ. This CDR3 region has 16 residues.

The V and J genes are TRBV2 and TRBJ2-7; D is undetermined. The CDR3 runs to 14 residues. Trimming removed 5 bases at V and 3 bases at J, with 14 bases between. The germline V gene has CDR1 SNHLY and CDR2 FYNNEI. The CDR3 DNA reads TGTGCCAGCAGTCTCCCGCTTGGGCGCTACGAGCAGTACTTC. Its protein is CASSLPLGRYEQYF.

This clonotype was seen ten or more times. The V gene is TRBV3-1, the J gene TRBJ2-1; D not resolved. The ends were cut back, 1 base at V and 4 bases at J, with 5 bases in the middle. Germline V gene data show CDR1 as LGHDT and CDR2 as YNNKEL (reference sequence). This CDR3 is 13 amino acids long. This CDR3 is CASSQVGYNEQFF. CDR3 in DNA: TGTGCCAGCAGCCAAGTTGGGTACAATGAGCAGTTCTTC.

This clonotype was counted at least ten times. The chain carries TRBV6-1 and TRBJ2-5, with 11 nucleotides matching TRBD2. The CDR3 spans 16 residues. The germline V gene has CDR1 MNHNS and CDR2 SASEGT. With 4 bases clipped from V and 4 bases from J, the junction kept 8 bases outside the gene matches. The CDR3 protein is CASSGALAGGSETQYF. CDR3 bases: TGTGCCAGCAGTGGAGCCCTAGCGGGGGGCTCAGAGACCCAGTACTTC.

This clonotype was observed many times. The genes are TRBV7-2 and TRBJ1-1; TRBD1 might be the D (6 bases). The CDR3 sequence is 14 residues long. CDR1 is SGHTA, CDR2 FQGNSA, per germline. V shed 5 bases and J shed 3 bases, with 13 bases lying between them. CDR3 in amino acids: CASSLGGRDTEAFF. In DNA form, the CDR3 reads TGTGCCAGCAGCCTAGGGGGGCGGGACACTGAAGCTTTCTTT. Full variable domain (missing parts from reference TRBV7-2 and TRBJ1-1): GAGVSQSPSNKVTEKGKDVELRCDPISGHTALYWYRQSLGQGLEFLIYFQGNSAPDKSGLPSDRFSAERTGGSVSTLTIQRTQQEDSAVYLCASSLGGRDTEAFFGQGTRLTVV.

This clonotype was seen ten or more times. The chain recombines TRBV7-2 with TRBJ1-4; D ambiguous. In germline, CDR1 is SGHTA, CDR2 FQGNSA. The CDR3 is made up of 16 amino acids. Trimming took off 1 base at V and 7 bases at J, with 16 bases between the two ends. The DNA for the CDR3 is TGTGCCAGCAGCTTAGGGAGGAGCAGGTTTGGTGAAAAACTGTTTTTT. Translated: CASSLGRSRFGEKLFF.

This clonotype was counted many times. The chain has TRBV28 and TRBJ1-5; D ambiguous. The CDR3 totals 15 residues. Germline CDR1 MDHEN, CDR2 SYDVKM. Deletions cut 7 bases from V and 0 bases from J, with 13 bases between. CDR3 loop: CASTAVLYSNQPQHF. Here the CDR3 DNA reads TGTGCCAGCACGGCGGTCTTATATAGCAATCAGCCCCAGCATTTT.

This clonotype was found a few times. The V and J genes are TRBV7-2 and TRBJ2-7; the D gene could be TRBD1 or TRBD2 (5 bases each). There are 14 residues in the CDR3. V was cut by 6 bases and J by 4 bases, with 16 bases left in between. CDR1 and CDR2 from the germline V gene are SGHTA and FQGNSA. The DNA of the CDR3 is TGTGCCAGCAGGCGAGGGACGGGCATTTACGAGCAGTACTTC. This translates into CASRRGTGIYEQYF.

The genes are TRBV12-3 or TRBV12-4 and TRBJ2-5, with 10 bases aligning to TRBD2. The V and J ends lost 10 bases and 7 bases, in that order; junction bases with no gene match: 18. This CDR3 is built from 16 residues. In nucleotides, the CDR3 is TGTGCCACCAACCGGGGGGGTACTAGCGGGAAGGGGACCCAGTACTTC. It encodes CATNRGGTSGKGTQYF.